This TCR beta chain was identified in a study of shared clonotypes between healthy human individuals (dated by TCRdb to 2020 to 2022). Study-level background: A couple of women and a few men aged 18 to 49 years were included in the cohort. For each donor, CD4 naive and CD4 memory were each given three plates, CD8 naive was given two plates, and CD8 memory was given one plate. To estimate repertoire size and how much clonotypes are shared between individuals, the study performed deep sequencing of blood TCR repertoires from about five healthy adults. To increase sequencing depth and limit assay-specific biases, TCR repertoire library preparation and sequencing were carried out by different laboratories using diverse techniques. Leukapheresis yielded between about 0.94 and 8.9 billion PBMCs per donor. General conclusions and limits of the study: Sampling was limited to blood, and TCR repertoires in tissue likely differ from TCR repertoires in blood. Estimated clonotype richness was generally larger for naive than for memory subsets. Pairwise subsampling indicated that sequencing depth was expected to affect the degree of clonotype sharing among donors. Higher generation probabilities were observed for clonotypes shared by all four sorted-subset donors than for non-shared clonotypes. When a handful of donors were compared, the shared fraction of clonotypes was around 5.1% for naive CD4, approximately 3.3% for naive CD8, 2.3% for memory CD4, and less than 0.5% for memory CD8. Because the study included only a small number of donors, the genetic and exposure-history diversity represented was limited. Rarefaction of sorted-subset datasets indicated incomplete sequencing despite the large sequencing depth.

Concerning this clone itself: No antigen is known for it. No qualities accompany the bases; no much larger clone lies one base away.

TCR CDR3 regions were amplified from genomic DNA by multiplex PCR using the deep immunoSEQ assay. For each cell subset, the extracted genomic DNA was distributed evenly across all wells of several immunoSEQ 96-well plates, and each plate served as one replicate. For sorted subsets, each replicate PCR was loaded with 150 to 250 ng genomic DNA, equivalent to 25,000 to 30,000 T cell genomes. The purified libraries were quantified using a Qubit 3.0 fluorometer, sized with a Bioanalyzer 2100, and then quantified again using the KAPA Library Quantification kit. Every immunoSEQ 96-well plate was sequenced on a separate single-read 150-cycle Illumina NextSeq 550 flow cell. On the study's bioinformatics: Because only junctional sequences without quality scores were contained in the immunoSEQ output, filtering matching that applied to full-length reads could not be performed. To assign V/J genes and CDR3, sequences were annotated using PyIR, a Python wrapper for IgBLAST v1.9, with IMGT germline references. Reads were filtered out if the reads had weak V/J assignments (E-value above 1e-6), no CDR3, stop codons, out-of-frame junctions, or ambiguous translated residues. V3J clonotypes were defined as sequences sharing an identical inferred V gene, J gene, and CDR3 amino acid sequence. Percentage overlap between repertoires was calculated by dividing the number of shared unique clonotypes by the size of the smaller repertoire. Repertoire richness was assessed with RTK rarefaction, the Chao1 estimator, and Recon v2.1 estimates of unobserved clonotypes. Generation probabilities were computed with OLGA for all TCRbeta clonotypes obtained by the gDNA method from several donors. TCRdb provides this immuneACCESS table in a form limited to in-frame rearrangements. Some clones are lacking; in checked studies, under half of them reflect an unresolved V gene, and why the rest are absent is not known. Clone size and the V and J calls come from that table; the DNA yielded D and trimming. The sample yields 500,000 or so clones; approximately 95% were counted once. The ten most abundant clones make up under 0.065% of the sample.

From the cysteine up to the phenylalanine, the CDR3 has a length of 14 residues. The kept DNA is CDR3 alone, 42 bases in frame from the first base. The junction carries 12 bases between V and J, which are trimmed by 1 base and 7 bases respectively. The germline V gene specifies SGHRS as CDR1 and YFSETQ as CDR2. Healthy HIV-negative adults with no recently reported acute infections or vaccinations were included as donors. Every donor was a Caucasian adult living in Nashville, Tennessee, USA. Magnetic negative selection was used to enrich CD4+ T cells, after which naive cells were positively selected on CD45RA and the negative fraction became the memory subset. After blood collection by leukapheresis, PBMCs were isolated using Ficoll-Histopaque density gradient centrifugation and then cryopreserved in the vapor phase of liquid nitrogen. Purity and quantity of every magnetically sorted T cell population were checked by analytical flow cytometry. Genomic DNA was isolated from every sorted fraction and measured by UV absorbance on a Nanodrop 2000c.

The sequence was obtained from a woman in her 30s in good health. Sequenced material: naive CD4+ T cells sorted from blood. Taken with the paper, the label for cell subset or site translates to: CD45RA+ positively selected. The chain links TRBV5-1 with TRBJ2-1, with the D segment identity uncertain. CDR3 protein: CASSLLATENEQFF. The nucleotide sequence is given as TGCGCCAGCAGCTTGTTGGCGACCGAAAATGAGCAGTTCTTC.